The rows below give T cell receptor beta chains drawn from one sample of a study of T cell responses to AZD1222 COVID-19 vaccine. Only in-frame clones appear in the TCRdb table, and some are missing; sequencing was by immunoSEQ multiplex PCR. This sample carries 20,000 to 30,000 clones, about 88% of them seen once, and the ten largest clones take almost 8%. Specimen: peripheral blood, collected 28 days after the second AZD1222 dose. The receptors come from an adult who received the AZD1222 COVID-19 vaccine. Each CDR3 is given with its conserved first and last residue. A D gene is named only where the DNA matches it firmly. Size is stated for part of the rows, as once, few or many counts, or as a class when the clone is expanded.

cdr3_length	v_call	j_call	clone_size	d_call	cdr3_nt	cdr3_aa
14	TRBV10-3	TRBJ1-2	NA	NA	TGTGCCATCAGTGAGGGGCAGTCCTATGTGGGCTACACCTTC	CAISEGQSYVGYTF
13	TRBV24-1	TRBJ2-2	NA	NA	TGTGCCACCAGTGATCAGCTAACCGGGGAGCTGTTTTTT	CATSDQLTGELFF
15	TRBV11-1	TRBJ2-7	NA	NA	TGTGCCAGCAGCCTTCCGGGGACCCTAGGAACCGAGCAGTACTTC	CASSLPGTLGTEQYF
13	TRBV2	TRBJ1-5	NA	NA	TGTGCCAGCAGCGGGACCGGAAATCAGCCCCAGCATTTT	CASSGTGNQPQHF
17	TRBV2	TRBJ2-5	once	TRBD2	TGTGCCAGCACTCGACGGGGAGGGAACCGGATTAAAGAGACCCAGTACTTC	CASTRRGGNRIKETQYF
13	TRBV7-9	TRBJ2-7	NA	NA	TGTGCCAGCAGCTTAGTGGTGGGCCACGAGCAGTACTTC	CASSLVVGHEQYF
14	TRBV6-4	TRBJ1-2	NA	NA	TGTGCCAGCACCCAGAGGGCCAAACAATATGGCTACACCTTC	CASTQRAKQYGYTF
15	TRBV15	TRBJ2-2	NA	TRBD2	TGTGCCACCAGCACCGGACTAGCGGGCACCGGGGAGCTGTTTTTT	CATSTGLAGTGELFF
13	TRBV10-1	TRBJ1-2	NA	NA	TGCGCCAGCCCTAGACAGCTTCACTATGGCTACACCTTC	CASPRQLHYGYTF
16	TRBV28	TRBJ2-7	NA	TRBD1	TGTGCCAGCAGGACTCTCCGGGACAGTCCCCTCTACGAGCAGTACTTC	CASRTLRDSPLYEQYF
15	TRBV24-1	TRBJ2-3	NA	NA	TGTGCCACCAGTGACACCGGGACCCTCGTCGATACGCAGTATTTT	CATSDTGTLVDTQYF
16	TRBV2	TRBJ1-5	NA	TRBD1	TGTGCCAGCAGTCCCCAGGGGGGGAATAGCAATCAGCCCCAGCATTTT	CASSPQGGNSNQPQHF
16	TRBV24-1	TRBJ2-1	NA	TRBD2	TGTGCCACCAGTGATTCTAGCGGGCTTAGATACAATGAGCAGTTCTTC	CATSDSSGLRYNEQFF
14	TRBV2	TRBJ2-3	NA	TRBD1	TGTGCCAGCAGTCGGGACAGGGGCACAGATACGCAGTATTTT	CASSRDRGTDTQYF
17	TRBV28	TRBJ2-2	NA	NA	TGTGCCAGCACTACCCTTGGGGGAACTAGGGGTTCCGGGGAGCTGTTTTTT	CASTTLGGTRGSGELFF
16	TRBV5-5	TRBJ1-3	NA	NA	TGTGCCAGCAGCTTGGTTCTGAATCCCCCTGGAAACACCATATATTTT	CASSLVLNPPGNTIYF
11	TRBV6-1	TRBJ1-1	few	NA	TGTGCCAGCAGTGAATGGGGACCCGTTTTCTTT	CASSEWGPVFF
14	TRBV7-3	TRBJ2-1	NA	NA	TGTGCCAGCAGCCCCCAGAGCTCCTACAATGAGCAGTTCTTC	CASSPQSSYNEQFF
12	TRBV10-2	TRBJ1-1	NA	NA	TGCGCCAGCTCGGACAGTCTCATTGAAGCTTTCTTT	CASSDSLIEAFF
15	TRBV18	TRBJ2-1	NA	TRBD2	TGTGCCAGCTCACTCGGACTAGCGGGGTGGGATGAGCAGTTCTTC	CASSLGLAGWDEQFF
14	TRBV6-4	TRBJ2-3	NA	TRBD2	TGTGCCAGCAGTGACCGGGGGGAGACAGATACGCAGTATTTT	CASSDRGETDTQYF
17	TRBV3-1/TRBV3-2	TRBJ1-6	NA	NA	TGTGCCAGCAGCCATCAGGGTTTCATACATCATAATTCACCCCTCCACTTT	CASSHQGFIHHNSPLHF
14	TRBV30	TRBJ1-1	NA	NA	TGTGCCTGGAGTCGAGGAGGGGCGGGAACTGAAGCTTTCTTT	CAWSRGGAGTEAFF
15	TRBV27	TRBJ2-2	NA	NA	TGTGCCAGCAGTTTGGACGTTACGAACACCGGGGAGCTGTTTTTT	CASSLDVTNTGELFF
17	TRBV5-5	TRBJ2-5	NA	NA	TGTGCCAGCAGCTTTTTTCCCACTGGGATTAACGGAGAGACCCAGTACTTC	CASSFFPTGINGETQYF
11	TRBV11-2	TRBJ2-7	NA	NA	TGTGCCAGCAGCTACGGGATCGAGCAGTACTTC	CASSYGIEQYF
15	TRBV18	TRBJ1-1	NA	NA	TGTGCCAGCTCACCACCATCGACCGGGGCACTTAAAGCTTTCTTT	CASSPPSTGALKAFF
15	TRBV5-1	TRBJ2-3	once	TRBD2	TGCGCCAGCAGCGTGACTAGCGGGGGGGCAAATACGCAGTATTTT	CASSVTSGGANTQYF
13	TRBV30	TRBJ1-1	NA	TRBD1	TGTGCTGGAACAGGGGGCTGGAACACTGAAGCTTTCTTT	CAGTGGWNTEAFF
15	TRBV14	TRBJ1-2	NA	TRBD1	TGTGCCAGCAGCCAACCCGGGACAGGGTTTCGCGGCTACACCTTC	CASSQPGTGFRGYTF
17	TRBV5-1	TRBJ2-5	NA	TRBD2	TGCGCCAGCAGCTTGGGCATTAGCGGGGGGCAGGAAGAGACCCAGTACTTC	CASSLGISGGQEETQYF
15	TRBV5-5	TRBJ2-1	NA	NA	TGTGCCAGCAGCGGAACGCCTGACTCCTACAATGAGCAGTTCTTC	CASSGTPDSYNEQFF